This T cell receptor beta chain was profiled in a study of blood T cell repertoires in COVID-19. As for the study in general: Both acute and convalescent COVID-19 samples were obtained from the United States, Italy and Spain. Sources were T cells, B-cell-depleted T cells, or PBMCs; the material itself was cDNA or gDNA.

CDR3 length: 13 amino acids. Germline V gene sequence: CDR1 MNHEY, CDR2 SVGAGI. Trimming took off 6 bases at V and 0 bases at J, with 8 bases between the two ends. In the original processing: Reference gene primers were amplified, and this amplification served to estimate nucleated cell counts. Produced via immunoSEQ multiplex PCR; TCRdb's table is partial and in-frame only. The DNA was the basis for D and trimming; V, J and clone size are from that table. Of fewer than 200,000 clones in the sample, about 90% were seen once. Sample: peripheral blood. The sequence was collected from a man aged 55 to 70 with active or convalescent COVID-19. This rearrangement joins TRBV6-5 to TRBJ1-1, with D perhaps matching TRBD1 (6 bases). CDR3 bases: TGTGCCAGCAGACGGACAGTGAACACTGAAGCTTTCTTT. Translation gives CASRRTVNTEAFF.